This is a list of T cell receptor beta chains from one sample in a study of blood T cells in healthy people across ages. TCRdb used MiXCR to reprocess the 5' RACE reads, holding one entry per CDR3 protein. The table lists hundreds of thousands of distinct CDR3 sequences, about half of them singletons. Specimen: blood. These receptors all stem from a woman aged 55-75 years in good health. Both conserved end residues are part of each CDR3. A D gene is named only where the DNA matches it firmly. A clone size is listed for some rows: how often the clone was seen (once, few, many), or a class if it is expanded.

>15|.|TRBJ2-5|few|TRBV12-3/TRBV12-4
CASSLASSAWETQYF
TGTGCCAGCAGTTTAGCTTCTAGCGCATGGGAGACCCAGTACTTC
>15|TRBD2|TRBJ2-4|.|TRBV20-1
CSARDSGSAKNIQYF
TGCAGTGCTAGAGATAGCGGGAGTGCCAAAAACATTCAGTACTTC
>16|TRBD1|TRBJ2-2|.|TRBV2
CASSGMGRGRAGELFF
TGTGCCAGCAGTGGGATGGGCAGGGGGCGCGCCGGGGAGCTGTTTTTT
>15|TRBD1|TRBJ2-7|.|TRBV29-1
CSVDGGGDRGDEQYF
TGCAGCGTTGATGGTGGGGGGGACAGGGGCGACGAGCAGTACTTC
>14|.|TRBJ2-3|.|TRBV5-1
CASRNQGSTDMQYF
TGCGCCAGCCGCAATCAGGGGTCTACAGATATGCAGTATTTT
>16|TRBD1|TRBJ2-7|.|TRBV6-5
CASSYSTGQAETQQYF
TGTGCCAGCAGTTACTCGACCGGACAGGCAGAAACCCAGCAGTACTTC
>16|TRBD1|TRBJ2-3|many|TRBV27
CASSSSGQGYTDTQYF
TGTGCCAGCAGTTCGTCGGGACAGGGGTACACAGATACGCAGTATTTT
>14|TRBD2|TRBJ2-7|.|TRBV7-2
CASSLGLVDYEQYF
TGTGCCAGCAGCCTCGGACTAGTTGACTACGAGCAGTACTTC
>13|.|TRBJ2-5|.|TRBV4-3
CASSRNWGETQYF
TGCGCCAGCAGCCGGAACTGGGGAGAGACCCAGTACTTC
>17|TRBD1|TRBJ2-5|.|TRBV3-1
CASSQVSWTGGQETQYF
TGTGCCAGCAGCCAAGTCTCGTGGACAGGGGGCCAAGAGACCCAGTACTTC
>13|.|TRBJ2-3|.|TRBV5-1
CASSTDNYATQYF
TGCGCCAGCAGCACGGACAATTACGCTACGCAGTATTTT
>15|.|TRBJ2-1|.|TRBV20-1
CSASGARSLIYEQFF
TGCAGTGCTAGTGGCGCTAGATCTCTTATCTATGAGCAGTTCTTC
>14|.|TRBJ1-6|once|TRBV7-2
CASSLVGTGSPLHF
TGTGCCAGCAGCTTAGTGGGAACCGGATCACCCCTCCACTTT
>16|TRBD1|TRBJ2-7|.|TRBV6-1
CASSAGLGTGSYEQYF
TGTGCCAGCAGTGCCGGGTTAGGGACAGGCTCCTACGAGCAGTACTTC
>16|TRBD2|TRBJ2-5|.|TRBV20-1
CSASSPLAGRDNEQYF
TGCAGTGCTAGTTCCCCACTAGCGGGAAGGGACAATGAGCAGTACTTC
>13|.|TRBJ1-2|few|TRBV30
CAWFSQKGYGYTF
TGTGCCTGGTTCAGTCAGAAAGGCTATGGCTACACCTTC
>12|.|TRBJ1-1|once|TRBV14
CASSPLTAKAFF
TGTGCCAGCAGCCCGCTGACGGCGAAAGCTTTCTTT
>11|.|TRBJ2-3|.|TRBV20-1
CSAQIIDTQYF
TGCAGTGCTCAAATAATAGATACGCAGTATTTT
>16|.|TRBJ2-7|few|TRBV28
CASSAKSSVSSYEQYF
TGTGCCAGCAGTGCAAAATCTAGCGTAAGCTCCTACGAGCAGTACTTC
>15|.|TRBJ2-7|once|TRBV4-3
CASSQNRAPIYEQYF
TGCGCCAGCAGCCAGAACAGGGCACCTATCTACGAGCAGTACTTC
>14|.|TRBJ1-2|many|TRBV6-5
CASSYGRGYYGYTF
TGTGCCAGCAGTTACGGGAGGGGTTACTATGGCTACACCTTC
>14|.|TRBJ2-3|.|TRBV11-1
CASSLVIAPDTQYF
TGTGCCAGCAGCTTAGTTATTGCCCCAGATACGCAGTATTTT
>17|TRBD2|TRBJ2-5|.|TRBV20-1
CSARGLAGVISLDKQYF
TGCAGTGCCCGGGGACTAGCGGGAGTAATATCCCTCGATAAGCAGTACTTC
>15|TRBD2|TRBJ2-7|.|TRBV27
CASSYGLAGASKQYF
TGTGCCAGCAGTTATGGACTAGCGGGAGCAAGCAAGCAGTACTTC
>14|.|TRBJ2-7|few|TRBV20-1
CSAQLRERGYEQYF
TGCAGTGCCCAACTACGGGAGAGGGGTTACGAGCAGTACTTC
>16|.|TRBJ2-1|once|TRBV7-2
CASSPSSAVAYNEQVF
TGTGCCAGCAGCCCTAGTTCAGCGGTGGCCTACAATGAGCAGGTCTTC
>13|.|TRBJ1-1|few|TRBV29-1
CSVEGNANTEAFF
TGCAGCGTTGAGGGGAACGCGAACACTGAAGCTTTCTTT
>15|.|TRBJ2-6|many|TRBV14
CASSQGRAGANVLTF
TGTGCCAGCAGCCAAGGAAGGGCTGGGGCCAACGTCCTGACTTTC
>15|TRBD1|TRBJ2-5|few|TRBV7-3
CASSLSGTGKETQYF
TGTGCCAGCAGCTTGTCAGGGACAGGGAAAGAGACCCAGTACTTC
>17|.|TRBJ2-5|few|TRBV5-8
CASSSRSGRGSKETQYF
TGTGCCAGCAGCTCCCGAAGCGGACGCGGAAGCAAAGAGACCCAGTACTTC
>16|.|TRBJ2-7|.|TRBV4-2
CASSQVFGDGDAWQYF
TGTGCCAGCAGCCAAGTATTTGGAGACGGGGACGCTTGGCAGTACTTC
>15|TRBD1|TRBJ2-1|few|TRBV7-8
CASSLTGGLFDEQFF
TGTGCCAGCAGCTTGACAGGGGGCTTATTTGATGAGCAGTTCTTC
>15|.|TRBJ2-7|.|TRBV7-8
CASSLRPWATNEQYF
TGTGCCAGCAGCTTAAGACCATGGGCAACTAACGAGCAGTACTTC
>13|.|TRBJ2-7|.|TRBV20-1
CSARWGTPYEQYF
TGCAGTGCCAGATGGGGAACCCCCTACGAGCAGTACTTC
>16|TRBD1|TRBJ2-1|few|TRBV2
CASSNRGGEPYNEQFF
TGTGCCAGCAGCAACAGGGGTGGGGAACCCTACAATGAGCAGTTCTTC
>14|.|TRBJ2-7|.|TRBV29-1
CSVDKGLRDNEQYF
TGCAGCGTTGATAAGGGGCTTCGGGACAATGAGCAGTACTTC
>15|.|TRBJ1-2|.|TRBV29-1
CSVSDKDIGDYGYTF
TGCAGCGTTTCTGACAAGGACATTGGGGACTATGGCTACACCTTC
>15|.|TRBJ2-1|few|TRBV20-1
CSADVSRSSYNEQFF
TGCAGTGCTGATGTCAGCCGTAGCTCCTACAATGAGCAGTTCTTC
>15|TRBD2|TRBJ2-1|.|TRBV27
CASSTAGVWGNEQFF
TGTGCCAGCAGTACAGCGGGAGTATGGGGGAATGAGCAGTTCTTC
>15|TRBD2|TRBJ2-3|.|TRBV29-1
CSVEGGGRATDTQYF
TGCAGCGTTGAAGGTGGCGGGAGGGCTACAGATACGCAGTATTTT
>13|TRBD1|TRBJ2-2|.|TRBV29-1
CSAGGIKSGELFF
TGCAGCGCAGGGGGAATTAAGTCCGGGGAGCTGTTTTTT